Listed below are T cell receptor beta chains from one sample, sequenced in a study of T-cell reconstitution after alpha-beta-depleted transplantation in children. TCRdb analysed the PCR reads with MiXCR anew, one entry per CDR3 protein. The repertoire includes about 610,000 distinct CDR3 sequences, 8% to 11% of them detected once, and roughly 4% sits in the top ten. The sample consisted of PBMCs from the stem cell graft donor, taken from the stem cell graft. Receptors were obtained from a human donor who donated a stem cell graft to a child with acute myeloid leukemia. Each CDR3 is given without its conserved first and last residue. Size is omitted from some rows. Given values are once, few, many or a class for expanded clones.

>TRBJ2-3|TRBV7-3|few
ASSLTVVRTDTQY
>TRBJ2-7|TRBV5-1|many
ASSRSGSDYEQY
>TRBJ2-6|TRBV6-1|few
ASTPRPGAGANVLT
>TRBJ2-3|TRBV9|many
ASSGPSGVSTDTQY
>TRBJ1-2|TRBV28|many
ASRPPDSYYGYT
>TRBJ2-2|TRBV12-3/TRBV12-4|few
ASSWPPGQNTGELF
>TRBJ2-5|TRBV2|.
ASKPAVAQETQY
>TRBJ1-5|TRBV5-1|.
ASSSGQLNQPQH
>TRBJ2-6|TRBV29-1|many
SVAVSGANVLT
>TRBJ1-2|TRBV29-1|.
SVEVATRGISYGYT
>TRBJ2-7|TRBV20-1|many
SAIRTGGLYEQY
>TRBJ1-4|TRBV10-3|.
AISEGQAEKLF
>TRBJ1-1|TRBV7-2|many
ASSLEGPGF
>TRBJ2-3|TRBV5-1|few
ASSGPSADTQY
>TRBJ2-3|TRBV30|.
AWSVGDRGATDTQY
>TRBJ2-7|TRBV29-1|.
SVAYSYEQY
>TRBJ2-6|TRBV20-1|.
SARARGSGANVLT
>TRBJ2-3|TRBV3-1|.
ASTKSLAGGLADTQY
>TRBJ2-3|TRBV6-4|many
ASSLREGSTDTQY
>TRBJ1-1|TRBV28|.
ASSPNTLGDTEAF
>TRBJ2-5|TRBV7-6|few
ASSRNSGKNQETQY
>TRBJ2-7|TRBV7-2|few
ASSSFPRDTLYEQY
>TRBJ2-7|TRBV24-1|many
ATSDTGTSDYEQY
>TRBJ2-7|TRBV10-2|.
ATANDRGYEQY
>TRBJ1-6|TRBV20-1|.
SAKAQGAYNSPLH
>TRBJ2-5|TRBV7-8|many
ASSAGLAGGLIPQETQY
>TRBJ1-5|TRBV5-3|.
ARSPTEELLNSNQPQH
>TRBJ2-1|TRBV6-2/TRBV6-3|few
ASTMRLAGYNEQF
>TRBJ2-1|TRBV7-6|.
ASSLEAGGGALSGYNEQF
>TRBJ2-7|TRBV10-3|many
AISESSSGGEQY
>TRBJ2-7|TRBV20-1|.
SAAGQISYEQY
>TRBJ2-5|TRBV29-1|.
SVRRGVQETQY
>TRBJ2-7|TRBV28|few
ASTSVGEQY
>TRBJ2-1|TRBV20-1|few
SARGFAQPTYNEQF
>TRBJ2-2|TRBV29-1|many
SVRTGTNTGELF
>TRBJ2-3|TRBV5-6|many
ASSLDRLAGADTQY
>TRBJ2-6|TRBV24-1|few
ATSLGGGANVLT
>TRBJ2-1|TRBV7-3|many
ASSLMRGSYNEQF
>TRBJ2-3|TRBV5-4|few
ASSLRTDTDTQY
>TRBJ1-4|TRBV18|many
ASSPSTGSREKLF
>TRBJ2-7|TRBV4-2|few
ASSQVGPSAPSGEQY